This TCR beta chain was recovered during a study of CD8+ T cells in alopecia areata. Investigators isolated RNA and reverse transcribed it into cDNA to act as the sequencing template. Clones were read by immunoSEQ multiplex PCR, and TCRdb kept only the in-frame ones, dropping some. The profile covers 200,000 or so clones, with 56% appearing a single time and roughly 5% taken by the ten largest. J lost 7 bases, V lost 2 bases, and 4 bases had no gene match. The CDR3 runs 14 residues. Germline values: CDR1 MNHEY, CDR2 SMNVEV (reference sequence). Study findings and constraints: An increase in clonality over normal scalp was evident in lesional scalp, especially alopecia totalis/universalis.

Of note for this clone: Its target is not known.

Sequences were obtained from CD8+ T cells sorted from blood. The chain has TRBV27 and TRBJ1-5; TRBD1 aligns across 8 bases. The sequence came from a human donor in good health. The CDR3 nucleotides read TGTGCCAGCAGTTTAGGGCAGGGGGCGCAGCCCCAGCATTTT. This sequence encodes CASSLGQGAQPQHF.